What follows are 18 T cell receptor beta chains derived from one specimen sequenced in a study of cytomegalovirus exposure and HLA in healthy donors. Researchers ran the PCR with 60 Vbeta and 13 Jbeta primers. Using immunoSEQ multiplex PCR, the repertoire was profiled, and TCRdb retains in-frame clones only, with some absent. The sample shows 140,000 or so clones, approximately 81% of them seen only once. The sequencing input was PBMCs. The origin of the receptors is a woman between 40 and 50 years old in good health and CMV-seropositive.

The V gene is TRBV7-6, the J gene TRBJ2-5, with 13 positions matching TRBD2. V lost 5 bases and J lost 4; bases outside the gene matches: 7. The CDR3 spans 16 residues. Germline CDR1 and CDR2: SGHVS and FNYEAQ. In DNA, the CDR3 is TGTGCCAGCAGCCCTAGGACTAGCGGGGGTTTAGAGACCCAGTACTTC. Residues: CASSPRTSGGLETQYF.

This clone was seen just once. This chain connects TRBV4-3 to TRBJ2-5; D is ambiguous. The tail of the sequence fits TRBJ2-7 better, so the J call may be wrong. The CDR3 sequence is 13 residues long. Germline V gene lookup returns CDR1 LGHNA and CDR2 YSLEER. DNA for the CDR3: TGCGCCAGCAGCCCTTCCACAGTCTACGAGCAGTACTTC. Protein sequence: CASSPSTVYEQYF.

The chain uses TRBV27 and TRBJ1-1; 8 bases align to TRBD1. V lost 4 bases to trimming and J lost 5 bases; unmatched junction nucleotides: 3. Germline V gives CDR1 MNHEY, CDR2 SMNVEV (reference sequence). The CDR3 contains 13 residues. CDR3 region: CASSSGQGTEAFF. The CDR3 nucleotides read TGTGCCAGCAGTTCCGGACAGGGAACTGAAGCTTTCTTT.

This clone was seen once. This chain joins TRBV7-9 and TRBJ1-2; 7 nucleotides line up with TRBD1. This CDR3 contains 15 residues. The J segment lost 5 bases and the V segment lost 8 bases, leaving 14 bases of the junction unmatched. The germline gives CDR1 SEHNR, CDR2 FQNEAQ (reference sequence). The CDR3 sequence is CASSSSGTATYGYTF. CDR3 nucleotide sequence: TGTGCCAGCTCTTCATCCGGGACAGCAACTTATGGCTACACCTTC.

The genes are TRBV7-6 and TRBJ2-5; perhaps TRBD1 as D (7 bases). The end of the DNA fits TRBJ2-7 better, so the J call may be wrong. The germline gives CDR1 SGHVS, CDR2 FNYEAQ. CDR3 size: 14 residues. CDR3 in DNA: TGTGCCAGCAGCTCCCCAGGGGGGCTATACGAGCAGTACTTC. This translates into CASSSPGGLYEQYF.

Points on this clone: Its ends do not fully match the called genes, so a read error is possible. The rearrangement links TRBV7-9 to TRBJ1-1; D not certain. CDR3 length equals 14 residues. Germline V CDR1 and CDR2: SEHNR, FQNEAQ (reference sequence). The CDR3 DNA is TGTTCCAGCAGCTTAAACGCTATGAACACTGAAGCTTTCTTT. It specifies CSSSLNAMNTEAFF. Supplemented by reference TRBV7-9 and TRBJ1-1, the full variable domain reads DTGVSQNPRHKITKRGQNVTFRCDPISEHNRLYWYRQTLGQGPEFLTYFQNEAQLEKSRLLSDRFSAERPKGSFSTLEIQRTEQGDSAMYLCSSSLNAMNTEAFFGQGTRLTVV.

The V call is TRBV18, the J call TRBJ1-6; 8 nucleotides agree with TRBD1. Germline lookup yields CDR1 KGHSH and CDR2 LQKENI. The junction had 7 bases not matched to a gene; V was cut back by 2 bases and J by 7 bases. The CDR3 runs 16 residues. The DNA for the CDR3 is TGTGCCAGCTCACCAGGGCAGGGGGCAAGAAATTCACCCCTCCACTTT. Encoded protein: CASSPGQGARNSPLHF.

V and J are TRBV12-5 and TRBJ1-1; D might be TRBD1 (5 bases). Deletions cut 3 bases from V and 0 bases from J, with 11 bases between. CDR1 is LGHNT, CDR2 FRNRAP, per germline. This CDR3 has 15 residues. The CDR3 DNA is TGTGCTAGTGGTTTTGGTCCAGGGCTGAACACTGAAGCTTTCTTT. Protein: CASGFGPGLNTEAFF. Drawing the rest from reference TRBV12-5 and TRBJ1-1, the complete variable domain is DARVTQTPRHKVTEMGQEVTMRCQPILGHNTVFWYRQTMMQGLELLAYFRNRAPLDDSGMPKDRFSAEMPDATLATLKIQPSEPRDSAVYFCASGFGPGLNTEAFFGQGTRLTVV.

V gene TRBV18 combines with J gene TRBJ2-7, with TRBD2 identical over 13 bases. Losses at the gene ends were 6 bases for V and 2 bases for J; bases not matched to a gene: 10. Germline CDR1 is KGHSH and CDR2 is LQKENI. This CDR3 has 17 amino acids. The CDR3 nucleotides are TGTGCCAGCTCCGTCGGGACTAGCGGGGCCCGTCCCTACGAGCAGTACTTC. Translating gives CASSVGTSGARPYEQYF.

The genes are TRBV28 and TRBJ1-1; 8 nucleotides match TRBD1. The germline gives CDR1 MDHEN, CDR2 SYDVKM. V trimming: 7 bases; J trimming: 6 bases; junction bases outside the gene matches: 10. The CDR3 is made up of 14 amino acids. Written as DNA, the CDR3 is TGTGCCAGCATTAGGACAGGGATCGTAGCTGAAGCTTTCTTT. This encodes CASIRTGIVAEAFF.

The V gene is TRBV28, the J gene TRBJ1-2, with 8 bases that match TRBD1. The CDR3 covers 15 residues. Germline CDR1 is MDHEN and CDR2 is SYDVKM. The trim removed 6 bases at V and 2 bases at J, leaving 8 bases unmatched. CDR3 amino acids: CASRLSDRDNYGYTF. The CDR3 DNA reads TGTGCCAGCAGACTTTCGGACAGGGACAACTATGGCTACACCTTC.

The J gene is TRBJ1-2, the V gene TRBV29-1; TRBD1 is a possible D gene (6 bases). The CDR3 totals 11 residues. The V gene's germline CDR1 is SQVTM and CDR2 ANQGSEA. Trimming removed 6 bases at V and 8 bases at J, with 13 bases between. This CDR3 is CSVSGEYGYTF. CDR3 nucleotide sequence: TGCAGCGTATCAGGGGAGTACGGCTACACCTTC. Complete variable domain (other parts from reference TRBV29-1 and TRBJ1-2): SAVISQKPSRDICQRGTSLTIQCQVDSQVTMMFWYRQQPGQSLTLIATANQGSEATYESGFVIDKFPISRPNLTFSTLTVSNMSPEDSSIYLCSVSGEYGYTFGSGTRLTVV.

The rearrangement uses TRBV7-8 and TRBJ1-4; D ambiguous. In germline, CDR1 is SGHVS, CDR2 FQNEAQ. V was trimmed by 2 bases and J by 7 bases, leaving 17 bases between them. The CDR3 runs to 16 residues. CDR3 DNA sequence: TGTGCCAGCAGCTTATATGTGAGAGGAAGGAGTGAAAAACTGTTTTTT. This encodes CASSLYVRGRSEKLFF. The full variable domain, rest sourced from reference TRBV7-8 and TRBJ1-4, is GAGVSQSPRYKVAKRGQDVALRCDPISGHVSLFWYQQALGQGPEFLTYFQNEAQLDKSGLPSDRFFAERPEGSVSTLKIQRTQQEDSAVYLCASSLYVRGRSEKLFFGSGTQLSVL.

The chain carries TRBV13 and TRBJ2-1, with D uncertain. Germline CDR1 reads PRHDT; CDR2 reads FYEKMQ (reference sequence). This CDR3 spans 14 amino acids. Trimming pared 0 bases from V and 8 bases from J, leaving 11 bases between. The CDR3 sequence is CASSLGWVADEQFF. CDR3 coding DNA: TGTGCCAGCAGCTTAGGTTGGGTGGCGGATGAGCAGTTCTTC. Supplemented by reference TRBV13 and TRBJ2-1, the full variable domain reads AAGVIQSPRHLIKEKRETATLKCYPIPRHDTVYWYQQGPGQDPQFLISFYEKMQSDKGSIPDRFSAQQFSDYHSELNMSSLELGDSALYFCASSLGWVADEQFFGPGTRLTVL.

This CDR3 reads CSVGMPGEGYTF. The CDR3 DNA sequence: TGCAGCGTTGGCATGCCGGGGGAGGGCTACACCTTC. V and J are TRBV29-1 and TRBJ1-2, with D perhaps TRBD1 (5 bases). The CDR3 loop spans 12 amino acids. Germline CDR1 reads SQVTM; CDR2 reads ANQGSEA. Between the trimmed V and J ends, which lost 4 bases and 8 bases, there was a span of 14 bases.

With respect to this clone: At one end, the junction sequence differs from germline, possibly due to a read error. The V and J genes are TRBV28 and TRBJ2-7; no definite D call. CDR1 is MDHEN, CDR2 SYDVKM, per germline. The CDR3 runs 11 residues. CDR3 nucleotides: TGTGCCAGCAGTTACTCCTACGAGCGGTACTTC. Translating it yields CASSYSYERYF.

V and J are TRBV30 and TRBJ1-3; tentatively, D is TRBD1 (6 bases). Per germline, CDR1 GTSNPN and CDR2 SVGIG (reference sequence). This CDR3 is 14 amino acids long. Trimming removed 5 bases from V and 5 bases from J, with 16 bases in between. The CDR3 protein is CAWGWGQGRNTIYF. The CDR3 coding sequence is TGTGCCTGGGGCTGGGGGCAGGGAAGAAACACCATATATTTT.

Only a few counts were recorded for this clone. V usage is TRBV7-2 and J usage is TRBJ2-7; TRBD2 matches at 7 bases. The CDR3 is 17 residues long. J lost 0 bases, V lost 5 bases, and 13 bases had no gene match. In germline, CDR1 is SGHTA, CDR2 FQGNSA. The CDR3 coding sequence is TGTGCCAGCAGCCCACAGGTTGGGGGGGGAACCTCCTACGAGCAGTACTTC. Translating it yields CASSPQVGGGTSYEQYF.